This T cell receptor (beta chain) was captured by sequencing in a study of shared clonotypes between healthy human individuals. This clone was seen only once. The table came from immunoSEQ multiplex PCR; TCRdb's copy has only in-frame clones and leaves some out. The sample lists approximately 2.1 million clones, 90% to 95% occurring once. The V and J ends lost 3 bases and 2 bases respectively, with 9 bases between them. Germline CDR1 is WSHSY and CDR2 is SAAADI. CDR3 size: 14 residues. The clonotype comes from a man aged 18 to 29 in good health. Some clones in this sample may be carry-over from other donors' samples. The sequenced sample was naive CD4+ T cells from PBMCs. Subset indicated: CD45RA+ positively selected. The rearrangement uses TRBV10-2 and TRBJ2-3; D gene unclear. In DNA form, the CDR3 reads TGCGCCAGCAGTGAAACCGTTCTCACAGATACGCAGTATTTT. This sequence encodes CASSETVLTDTQYF.